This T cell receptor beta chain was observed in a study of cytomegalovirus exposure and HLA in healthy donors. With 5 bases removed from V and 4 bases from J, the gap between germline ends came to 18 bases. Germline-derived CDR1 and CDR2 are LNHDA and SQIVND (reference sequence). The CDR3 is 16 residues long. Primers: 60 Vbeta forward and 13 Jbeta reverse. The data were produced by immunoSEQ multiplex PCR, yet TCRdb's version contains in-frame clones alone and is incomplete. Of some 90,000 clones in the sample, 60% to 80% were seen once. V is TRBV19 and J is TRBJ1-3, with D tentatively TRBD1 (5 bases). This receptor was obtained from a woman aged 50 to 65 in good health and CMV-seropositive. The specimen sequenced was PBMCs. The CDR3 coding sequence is TGTGCCAGTAGTGCCCTCGGGACTGCCTCGGGAAACACCATATATTTT. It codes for CASSALGTASGNTIYF. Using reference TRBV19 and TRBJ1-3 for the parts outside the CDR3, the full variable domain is DGGITQSPKYLFRKEGQNVTLSCEQNLNHDAMYWYRQDPGQGLRLIYYSQIVNDFQKGDIAEGYSVSREKKESFPLTVTSAQKNPTAFYLCASSALGTASGNTIYFGEGSWLTVV.